This T cell receptor beta chain originates from a study of blood T cells in healthy people across ages. CDR1 and CDR2 from the germline V gene are SEHNR and FQNEAQ (reference sequence). This CDR3 contains 16 residues. V lost 0 bases to trimming and J lost 5 bases, with 16 bases between them. The second PCR ran roughly 7 to 12 cycles with a sample-barcoded 5' primer and J-beta primers. TCRdb re-derived calls from the 5' RACE reads in MiXCR, one entry per CDR3 protein. The repertoire consists of 500,000 to 650,000 distinct CDR3 sequences, with roughly a quarter occurring once and the leading ten covering over 3.5%. The study recruited healthy Caucasian donors from Russia who were aged about 6 to 90. These sequences were also reported in another study, on T cells of mothers and their children. From that second work: Three healthy Caucasian mothers and their six children donated. The shaping of TCR recombination output by thymic selection is similar in related and unrelated pairs.

The chain joins TRBV7-9 to TRBJ2-5, with D perhaps TRBD2 (7 bases). The clonotype originates from a boy aged 2-9 years in good health. Material for sequencing was blood. CDR3 sequence (DNA): TGTGCCAGCAGCTTAGCTCGATCGGGGGGCGTTGAGACCCAGTACTTC. Translating gives CASSLARSGGVETQYF.